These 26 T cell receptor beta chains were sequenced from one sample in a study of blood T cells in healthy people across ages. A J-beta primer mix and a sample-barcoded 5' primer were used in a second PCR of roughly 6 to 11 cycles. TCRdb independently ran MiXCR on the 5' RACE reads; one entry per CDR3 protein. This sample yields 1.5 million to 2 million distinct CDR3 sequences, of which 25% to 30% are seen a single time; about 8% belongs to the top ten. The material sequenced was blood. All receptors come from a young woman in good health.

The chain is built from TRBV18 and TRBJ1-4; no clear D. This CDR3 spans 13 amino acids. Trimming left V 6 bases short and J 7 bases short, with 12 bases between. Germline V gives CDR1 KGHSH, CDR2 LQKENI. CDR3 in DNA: TGTGCCAGCTCGGGGAGGGCGAGTGAAAAACTGTTTTTT. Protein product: CASSGRASEKLFF. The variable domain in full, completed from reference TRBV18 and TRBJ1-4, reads NAGVMQNPRHLVRRRGQEARLRCSPMKGHSHVYWYRQLPEEGLKFMVYLQKENIIDESGMPKERFSAEFPKEGPSILRIQQVVRGDSAAYFCASSGRASEKLFFGSGTQLSVL.

CDR3 in DNA: TGTGCCAGCAGTTACGCGGGCGCAGACTATGGCTACACCTTC. Its translation is CASSYAGADYGYTF. The gene calls are TRBV6-6 and TRBJ1-2; D remains ambiguous. Looked up from germline, CDR1 is MNHNY and CDR2 is SVGAGI (reference sequence). The ends were cut back, 2 bases at V and 3 bases at J, with 10 bases in the middle. This CDR3 has 14 residues.

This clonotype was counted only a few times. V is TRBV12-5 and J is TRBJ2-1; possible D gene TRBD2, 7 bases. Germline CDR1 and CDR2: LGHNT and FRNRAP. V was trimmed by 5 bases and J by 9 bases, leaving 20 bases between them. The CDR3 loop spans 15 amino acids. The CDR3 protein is CASGPVPGGPGEQFF. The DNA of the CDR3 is TGTGCTAGTGGTCCCGTTCCGGGGGGCCCCGGTGAGCAGTTCTTC. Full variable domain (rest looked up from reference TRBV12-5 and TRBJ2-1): DARVTQTPRHKVTEMGQEVTMRCQPILGHNTVFWYRQTMMQGLELLAYFRNRAPLDDSGMPKDRFSAEMPDATLATLKIQPSEPRDSAVYFCASGPVPGGPGEQFFGPGTRLTVL.

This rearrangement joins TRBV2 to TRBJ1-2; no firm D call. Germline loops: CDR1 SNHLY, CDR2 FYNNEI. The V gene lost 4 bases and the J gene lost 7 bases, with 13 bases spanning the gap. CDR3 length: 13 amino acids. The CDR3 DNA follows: TGTGCCAGCAGTGTTTTAGTAGGGAGTGGCTACACCTTC. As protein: CASSVLVGSGYTF.

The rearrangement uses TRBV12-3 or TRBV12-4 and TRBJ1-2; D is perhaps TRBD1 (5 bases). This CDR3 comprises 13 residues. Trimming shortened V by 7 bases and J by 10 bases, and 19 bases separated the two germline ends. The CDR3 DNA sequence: TGTGCCAGCACCAAACCGGGACGGACCCCCTACACCTTC. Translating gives CASTKPGRTPYTF.

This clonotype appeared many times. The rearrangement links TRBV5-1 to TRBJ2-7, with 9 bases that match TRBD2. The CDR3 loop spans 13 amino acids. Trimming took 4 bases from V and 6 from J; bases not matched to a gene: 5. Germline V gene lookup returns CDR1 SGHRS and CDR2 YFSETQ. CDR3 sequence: CASSPGTSREQYF. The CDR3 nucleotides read TGCGCCAGCAGCCCCGGGACTAGCCGCGAGCAGTACTTC. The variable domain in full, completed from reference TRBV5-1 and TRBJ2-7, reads KAGVTQTPRYLIKTRGQQVTLSCSPISGHRSVSWYQQTPGQGLQFLFEYFSETQRNKGNFPGRFSGRQFSNSRSEMNVSTLELGDSALYLCASSPGTSREQYFGPGTRLTVT.

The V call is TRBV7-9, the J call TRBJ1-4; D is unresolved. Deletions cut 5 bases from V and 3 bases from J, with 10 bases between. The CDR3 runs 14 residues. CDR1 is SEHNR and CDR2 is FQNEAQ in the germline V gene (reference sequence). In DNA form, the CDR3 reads TGTGCCAGCAGCCCCTCAATTCCTAATGAAAAACTGTTTTTT. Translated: CASSPSIPNEKLFF. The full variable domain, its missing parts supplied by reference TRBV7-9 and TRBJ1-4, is DTGVSQNPRHKITKRGQNVTFRCDPISEHNRLYWYRQTLGQGPEFLTYFQNEAQLEKSRLLSDRFSAERPKGSFSTLEIQRTEQGDSAMYLCASSPSIPNEKLFFGSGTQLSVL.

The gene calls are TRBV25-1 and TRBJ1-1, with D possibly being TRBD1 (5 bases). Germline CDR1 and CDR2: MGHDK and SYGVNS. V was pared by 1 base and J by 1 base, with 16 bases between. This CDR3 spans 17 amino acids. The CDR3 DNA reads TGTGCCAGCAGTGAATCGGGGGACGCCGTTAAGAACACTGAAGCTTTCTTT. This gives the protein CASSESGDAVKNTEAFF.

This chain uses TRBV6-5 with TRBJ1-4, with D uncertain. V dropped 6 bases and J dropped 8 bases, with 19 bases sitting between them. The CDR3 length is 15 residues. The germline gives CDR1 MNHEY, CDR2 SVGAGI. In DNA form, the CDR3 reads TGTGCCAGCAGGGGGTACGGGCGAACTGGGGAAAAACTGTTTTTT. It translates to CASRGYGRTGEKLFF.

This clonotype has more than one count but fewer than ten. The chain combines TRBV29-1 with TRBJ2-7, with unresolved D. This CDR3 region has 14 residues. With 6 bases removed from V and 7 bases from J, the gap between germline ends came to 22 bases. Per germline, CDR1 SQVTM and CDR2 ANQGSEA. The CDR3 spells CSVPDLSRINEQYF. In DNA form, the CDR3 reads TGCAGCGTCCCTGACCTCTCGAGGATCAATGAGCAGTACTTC.

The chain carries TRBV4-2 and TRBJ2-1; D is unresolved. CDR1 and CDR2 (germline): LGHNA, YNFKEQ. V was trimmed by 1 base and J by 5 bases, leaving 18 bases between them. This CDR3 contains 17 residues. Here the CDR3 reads CASSQGLMALVNNEQFF. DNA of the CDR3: TGTGCCAGCAGCCAAGGCCTTATGGCCCTAGTCAACAATGAGCAGTTCTTC.

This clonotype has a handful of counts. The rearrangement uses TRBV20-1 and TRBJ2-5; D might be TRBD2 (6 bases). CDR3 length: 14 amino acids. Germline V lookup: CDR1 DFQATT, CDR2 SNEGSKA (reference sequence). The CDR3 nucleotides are TGCAGCGGGGCCGGGGGTGGCCGGGAAGAGACCCAGTACTTC. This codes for CSGAGGGREETQYF.

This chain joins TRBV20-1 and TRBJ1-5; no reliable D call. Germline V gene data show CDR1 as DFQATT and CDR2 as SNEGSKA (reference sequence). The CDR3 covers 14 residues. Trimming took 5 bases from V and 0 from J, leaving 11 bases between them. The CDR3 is CSALGDISNQPQHF. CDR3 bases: TGCAGTGCTCTCGGGGATATTAGCAATCAGCCCCAGCATTTT.

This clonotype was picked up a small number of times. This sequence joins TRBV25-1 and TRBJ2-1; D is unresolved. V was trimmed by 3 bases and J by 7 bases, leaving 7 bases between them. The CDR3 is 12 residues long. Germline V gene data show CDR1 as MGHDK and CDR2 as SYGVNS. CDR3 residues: CASSEGVNEQFF. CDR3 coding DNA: TGTGCCAGCAGTGAGGGTGTTAATGAGCAGTTCTTC.

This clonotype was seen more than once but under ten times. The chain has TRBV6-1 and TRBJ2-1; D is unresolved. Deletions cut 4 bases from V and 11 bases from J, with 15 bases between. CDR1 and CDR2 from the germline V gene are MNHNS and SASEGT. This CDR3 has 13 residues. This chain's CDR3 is CASSGRARVQQFF. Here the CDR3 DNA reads TGTGCCAGCAGTGGACGGGCCCGGGTTCAGCAGTTCTTC.

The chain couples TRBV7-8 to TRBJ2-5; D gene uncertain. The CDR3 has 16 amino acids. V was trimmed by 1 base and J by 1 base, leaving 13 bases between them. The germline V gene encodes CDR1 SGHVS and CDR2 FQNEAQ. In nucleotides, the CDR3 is TGTGCCAGCAGCTTAGGGGTCGCTCGGTTCCAAGAGACCCAGTACTTC. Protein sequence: CASSLGVARFQETQYF.

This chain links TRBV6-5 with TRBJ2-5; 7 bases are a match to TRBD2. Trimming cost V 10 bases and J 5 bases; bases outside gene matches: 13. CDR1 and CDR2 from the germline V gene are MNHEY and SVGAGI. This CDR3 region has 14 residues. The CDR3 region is CATRRDGGFETQYF. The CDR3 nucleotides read TGTGCCACCCGTCGGGACGGGGGGTTTGAGACCCAGTACTTC.

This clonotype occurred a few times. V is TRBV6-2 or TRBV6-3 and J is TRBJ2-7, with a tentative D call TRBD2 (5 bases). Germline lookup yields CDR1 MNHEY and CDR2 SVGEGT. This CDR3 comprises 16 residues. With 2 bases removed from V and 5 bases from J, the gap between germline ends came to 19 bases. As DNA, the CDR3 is TGTGCCAGCAGTTACGGGATCGGGAACGCTTATGACGAGCAGTACTTC. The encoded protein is CASSYGIGNAYDEQYF.

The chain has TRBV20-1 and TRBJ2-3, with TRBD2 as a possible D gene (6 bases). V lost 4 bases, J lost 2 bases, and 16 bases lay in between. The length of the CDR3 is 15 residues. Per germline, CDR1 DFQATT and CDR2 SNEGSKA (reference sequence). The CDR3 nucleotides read TGCAGTGCTATACTGGCGGGGCCCATCACAGATACGCAGTATTTT. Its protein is CSAILAGPITDTQYF.

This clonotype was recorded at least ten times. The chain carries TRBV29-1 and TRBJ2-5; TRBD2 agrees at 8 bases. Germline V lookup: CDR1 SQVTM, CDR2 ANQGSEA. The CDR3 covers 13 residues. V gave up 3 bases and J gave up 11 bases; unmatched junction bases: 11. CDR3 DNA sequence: TGCAGCGTTGAGGGACTAGGACCACGAGAGCAGTACTTC. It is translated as CSVEGLGPREQYF.

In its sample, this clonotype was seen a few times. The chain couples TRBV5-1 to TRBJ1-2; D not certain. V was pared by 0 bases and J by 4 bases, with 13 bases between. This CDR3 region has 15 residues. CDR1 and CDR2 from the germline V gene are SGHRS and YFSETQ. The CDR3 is CASSLDPTVLYGYTF. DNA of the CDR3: TGCGCCAGCAGCTTGGATCCTACAGTTCTCTATGGCTACACCTTC.

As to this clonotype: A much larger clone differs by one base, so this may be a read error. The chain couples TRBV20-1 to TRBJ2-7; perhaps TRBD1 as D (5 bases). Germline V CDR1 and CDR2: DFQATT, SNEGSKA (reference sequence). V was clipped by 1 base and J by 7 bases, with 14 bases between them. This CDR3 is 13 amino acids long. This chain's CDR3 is CSARGRVRDEQYF. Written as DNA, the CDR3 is TGCAGTGCTAGAGGCAGGGTTCGCGATGAGCAGTACTTC.

The CDR3 is CSARGTGFTEAFF. The CDR3 bases are TGCAGTGCCCGCGGGACAGGGTTCACTGAAGCTTTCTTT. The chain joins TRBV20-1 to TRBJ1-1, with 9 bases identical to TRBD1. V dropped 6 bases and J dropped 4; count of bases not matched to a gene: 6. Germline CDR1 is DFQATT and CDR2 is SNEGSKA (reference sequence). This CDR3 comprises 13 residues.

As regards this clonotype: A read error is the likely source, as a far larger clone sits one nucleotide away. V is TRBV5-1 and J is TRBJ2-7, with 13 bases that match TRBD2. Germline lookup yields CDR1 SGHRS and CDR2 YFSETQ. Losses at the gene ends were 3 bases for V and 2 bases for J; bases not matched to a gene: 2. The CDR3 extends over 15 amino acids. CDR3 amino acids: CASSWTSGSTYEQYF. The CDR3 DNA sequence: TGCGCCAGCAGCTGGACTAGCGGGAGTACCTACGAGCAGTACTTC.

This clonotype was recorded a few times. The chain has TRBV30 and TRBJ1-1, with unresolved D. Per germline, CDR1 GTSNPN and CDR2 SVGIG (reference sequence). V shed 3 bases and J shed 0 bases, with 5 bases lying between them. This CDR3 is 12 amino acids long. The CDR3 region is CAWRGVNTEAFF. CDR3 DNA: TGTGCCTGGAGGGGAGTGAACACTGAAGCTTTCTTT.

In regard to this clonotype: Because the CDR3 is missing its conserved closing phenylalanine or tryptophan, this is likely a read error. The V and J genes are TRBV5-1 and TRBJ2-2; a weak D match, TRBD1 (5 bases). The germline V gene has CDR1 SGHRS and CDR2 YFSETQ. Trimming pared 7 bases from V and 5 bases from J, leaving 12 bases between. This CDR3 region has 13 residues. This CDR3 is CASAQGPTGELFV. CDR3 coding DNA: TGCGCCAGCGCCCAGGGTCCGACCGGGGAGCTGTTTGTT.